A single T cell receptor (beta chain) is shown here with its context. TCRdb re-called the 5' RACE reads with MiXCR, one entry per CDR3 protein. The data show fewer than 900,000 distinct CDR3 sequences, with 21% seen just once and around 4.5% held by the top ten. The CDR3 extends over 13 amino acids. Germline CDR1 LGHNA, CDR2 YSLEER. Trimming took 3 bases from V and 9 from J, leaving 14 bases between them. This entry comes from a study of identical twins. This sample also appeared in a second study, on T cells expressing NK-cell markers.

Sequenced sample: PBMCs. The chain is built from TRBV4-3 and TRBJ1-2; D call uncertain. This clonotype was sampled from a woman under 30 in good health. The CDR3 bases are TGCGCCAGCAGCCAGGAAGAGGGTGGCAGCTACACCTTC. It is translated as CASSQEEGGSYTF.